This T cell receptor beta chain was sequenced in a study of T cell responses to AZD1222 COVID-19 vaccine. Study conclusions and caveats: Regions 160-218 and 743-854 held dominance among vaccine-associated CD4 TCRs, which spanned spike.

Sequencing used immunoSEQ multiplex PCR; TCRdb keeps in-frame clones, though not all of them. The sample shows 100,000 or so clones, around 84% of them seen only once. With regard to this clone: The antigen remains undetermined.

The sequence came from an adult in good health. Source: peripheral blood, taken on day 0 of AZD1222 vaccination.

The CDR3 spells CASRMDSSNQPQHF. In nucleotides, the CDR3 is TGTGCCAGCAGAATGGACAGTAGCAATCAGCCCCAGCATTTT. The gene calls are TRBV27 and TRBJ1-5; perhaps TRBD1 as D (6 bases). In germline, CDR1 is MNHEY, CDR2 SMNVEV (reference sequence). The V end was cut by 6 bases, the J end by 0 bases, with 9 bases between. The CDR3 is made up of 14 amino acids.